These T cell receptor beta chains were read from a single sample in a study of CD8 T cells in Susac syndrome. TCRdb reprocessed the immunoSEQ multiplex PCR reads via MiXCR and lists one record per CDR3 protein. The data show around 85,000 distinct CDR3 sequences, 95% seen once. Sequencing was performed on CD8+ T cells from PBMCs. The source is a human donor with Susac syndrome. Both conserved end residues are part of each CDR3. A D gene is named only where the DNA matches it firmly. The size of a clone is reported for some rows only, either as once, few or many, or as a class for expanded clones.

V gene: TRBV9; D gene: TRBD2; clone size: few; J gene: TRBJ2-3; CDR3 DNA: TGTGCCAGCAGCGTGACTAGCGATACGCAGTATTTT; CDR3 protein: CASSVTSDTQYF
V gene: TRBV6-5; D gene: TRBD1; clone size: .; J gene: TRBJ2-5; CDR3 DNA: TGTGCCAGCAGTTCCTCACTTGACAGGGCGGAGACCCAGTACTTC; CDR3 protein: CASSSSLDRAETQYF
V gene: TRBV6-1; D gene: TRBD2; clone size: .; J gene: TRBJ2-7; CDR3 DNA: TGTGCCAGCAGTGAAACCAGCGGGACCTACGAGCAGTACTTC; CDR3 protein: CASSETSGTYEQYF
V gene: TRBV29-1; D gene: .; clone size: .; J gene: TRBJ2-4; CDR3 DNA: TGCAGTGCCCTTTGGGAGAACTCAAACATTCAGTACTTC; CDR3 protein: CSALWENSNIQYF
V gene: TRBV25-1; D gene: TRBD2; clone size: .; J gene: TRBJ2-3; CDR3 DNA: TGTGCCAGCAGTGATAAGGCACTAGCGGGAGTGACAGATACGCAGTATTTT; CDR3 protein: CASSDKALAGVTDTQYF
V gene: TRBV27; D gene: TRBD1; clone size: once; J gene: TRBJ1-2; CDR3 DNA: TGTGCCAGCAGTTTATATTCTGGGACAGGGAACTATGGCTACACCTTC; CDR3 protein: CASSLYSGTGNYGYTF
V gene: TRBV18; D gene: .; clone size: .; J gene: TRBJ2-1; CDR3 DNA: TGTGCCAGCTCACCTCTCGGGACTGTGGGTGAGCAGTTCTTC; CDR3 protein: CASSPLGTVGEQFF
V gene: TRBV20-1; D gene: .; clone size: .; J gene: TRBJ2-1; CDR3 DNA: TGCAGTGCTAGAGATCAGGATAGCCCTCCCCGGGGACATGAGCAGTTCTTC; CDR3 protein: CSARDQDSPPRGHEQFF
V gene: TRBV5-6; D gene: .; clone size: .; J gene: TRBJ2-2; CDR3 DNA: TGTGCCAGCAGCCTCGGACCATCCACCGGGGAGCTGTTTTTT; CDR3 protein: CASSLGPSTGELFF
V gene: TRBV21-1; D gene: .; clone size: .; J gene: TRBJ2-3; CDR3 DNA: TGTGCCAGCAGCAGCCCGGACAGGGTACGCGCAGATACGCAGTATTTT; CDR3 protein: CASSSPDRVRADTQYF
V gene: TRBV13; D gene: .; clone size: .; J gene: TRBJ1-2; CDR3 DNA: TGTGCCAGCAGCTTCGGGCAGTCAGATGGCTACACCTTC; CDR3 protein: CASSFGQSDGYTF
V gene: TRBV24-1; D gene: TRBD1; clone size: .; J gene: TRBJ1-1; CDR3 DNA: TGTGCCACCAGTGATCTCCCACCCGGACAGGGAAAAGCTTTCTTT; CDR3 protein: CATSDLPPGQGKAFF
V gene: TRBV13; D gene: .; clone size: .; J gene: TRBJ1-2; CDR3 DNA: TGTGCCAGCAGCTCCGGGACCGTAGATGGCTACACCTTC; CDR3 protein: CASSSGTVDGYTF
V gene: TRBV6-1; D gene: .; clone size: few; J gene: TRBJ1-5; CDR3 DNA: TGTGCCAGCAGCCCCGGCCCCCAGGGCAATCAGCCCCAGCATTTT; CDR3 protein: CASSPGPQGNQPQHF
V gene: TRBV7-6; D gene: .; clone size: .; J gene: TRBJ2-3; CDR3 DNA: TGTGCCAGCAGCTTAGCGGGTGGCACAGATACGCAGTATTTT; CDR3 protein: CASSLAGGTDTQYF
V gene: TRBV5-6; D gene: .; clone size: .; J gene: TRBJ1-1; CDR3 DNA: TGTGCCAGCAGCTTGGGATCCTCGAGTGAAGCTTTCTTT; CDR3 protein: CASSLGSSSEAFF
V gene: TRBV6-2/TRBV6-3; D gene: .; clone size: .; J gene: TRBJ2-7; CDR3 DNA: TGTGCCAGCAGTTACACGGGATACGAGCAGTACTTC; CDR3 protein: CASSYTGYEQYF
V gene: TRBV30; D gene: .; clone size: .; J gene: TRBJ2-7; CDR3 DNA: TGTGCCTGGAGTAGCGGTTCCTACGAGCAGTACTTC; CDR3 protein: CAWSSGSYEQYF
V gene: TRBV29-1; D gene: .; clone size: .; J gene: TRBJ1-2; CDR3 DNA: TGCAGCGTGACCGAAGGTCTGGGTATCTATGGCTACACCTTC; CDR3 protein: CSVTEGLGIYGYTF
V gene: TRBV27; D gene: TRBD2; clone size: .; J gene: TRBJ2-7; CDR3 DNA: TGTGCCAGCAGCGCTAGCGGGAGCTACGAGCAGTACTTC; CDR3 protein: CASSASGSYEQYF
V gene: TRBV19; D gene: .; clone size: .; J gene: TRBJ2-1; CDR3 DNA: TGTGCCAGTAGTATAGGGCAGACCTACAATGAGCAGTTCTTC; CDR3 protein: CASSIGQTYNEQFF
V gene: TRBV7-3; D gene: .; clone size: .; J gene: TRBJ2-6; CDR3 DNA: TGTGCCAGCAGCTTAACGGGGGCAGCATATTCTGGGGCCAACGTCCTGACTTTC; CDR3 protein: CASSLTGAAYSGANVLTF
V gene: TRBV7-3; D gene: .; clone size: .; J gene: TRBJ2-1; CDR3 DNA: TGTGCCAGCAGCCAATTACCCCTCCATGAGCAGTTCTTC; CDR3 protein: CASSQLPLHEQFF
V gene: TRBV12-3/TRBV12-4; D gene: .; clone size: once; J gene: TRBJ1-2; CDR3 DNA: TGTGCCAGCAGACCCCGTCCGGGGCCCCAGAGTGGCTACACCTTC; CDR3 protein: CASRPRPGPQSGYTF
V gene: TRBV20-1; D gene: .; clone size: .; J gene: TRBJ2-7; CDR3 DNA: TGCAGTGCTACTCCAAATACGGCCTACGAGCAGTACTTC; CDR3 protein: CSATPNTAYEQYF
V gene: TRBV4-2; D gene: .; clone size: .; J gene: TRBJ2-7; CDR3 DNA: TGTGCCAGCAGCCAAGACGGCAGGGGAGCCTACGAGCAGTACTTC; CDR3 protein: CASSQDGRGAYEQYF
V gene: TRBV20-1; D gene: .; clone size: .; J gene: TRBJ2-3; CDR3 DNA: TGCAGTGCTAGAGTGAGGCAGGGTGAGACAGATACGCAGTATTTT; CDR3 protein: CSARVRQGETDTQYF
V gene: TRBV25-1; D gene: TRBD2; clone size: .; J gene: TRBJ2-1; CDR3 DNA: TGTGCCAGCAGTGGGGACTACCTGGTCCCACTGAACAATGAGCAGTTCTTC; CDR3 protein: CASSGDYLVPLNNEQFF
V gene: TRBV5-1; D gene: .; clone size: .; J gene: TRBJ1-4; CDR3 DNA: TGCGCCAGCAGCTATAATCTTGAAAAACTGTTTTTT; CDR3 protein: CASSYNLEKLFF
V gene: TRBV14; D gene: .; clone size: .; J gene: TRBJ2-3; CDR3 DNA: TGTGCCAGCAGCCTTTGGGTCACAGATACGCAGTATTTT; CDR3 protein: CASSLWVTDTQYF
V gene: TRBV24-1; D gene: TRBD2; clone size: .; J gene: TRBJ2-1; CDR3 DNA: TGTGCCACCAGCGGAGGGATGACTAGCGGGACGAATGAGCAGTTCTTC; CDR3 protein: CATSGGMTSGTNEQFF
V gene: TRBV12-3/TRBV12-4; D gene: TRBD1; clone size: .; J gene: TRBJ2-5; CDR3 DNA: TGTGCCAGCAGTCTGACAGGGATCCAAGAGACCCAGTACTTC; CDR3 protein: CASSLTGIQETQYF
V gene: TRBV20-1; D gene: .; clone size: .; J gene: TRBJ2-5; CDR3 DNA: TGCAGTGCTAGAGCCGCCGGCGGGCTGGCGAGCCTAGAGACCCAGTACTTC; CDR3 protein: CSARAAGGLASLETQYF
V gene: TRBV15; D gene: .; clone size: .; J gene: TRBJ2-5; CDR3 DNA: TGTGCCACCAGCAGAGACCTACTCCTGGGGGAGACCCAGTACTTC; CDR3 protein: CATSRDLLLGETQYF
V gene: TRBV20-1; D gene: TRBD2; clone size: .; J gene: TRBJ2-5; CDR3 DNA: TGCAGTGCTAGGCATACTAGCGGGAGGGCCGGCTATCAACGGGAGACCCAGTACTTC; CDR3 protein: CSARHTSGRAGYQRETQYF
V gene: TRBV9; D gene: TRBD2; clone size: .; J gene: TRBJ2-2; CDR3 DNA: TGTGCCAGCAGCGCCCATGGACTAGCGGGAGGGCCTGGCACCGGGGAGCTGTTTTTT; CDR3 protein: CASSAHGLAGGPGTGELFF
V gene: TRBV12-3/TRBV12-4; D gene: .; clone size: .; J gene: TRBJ2-1; CDR3 DNA: TGTGCCAGCAGTTTTACTTATAGCGAAAGCTCCTACAATGAGCAGTTCTTC; CDR3 protein: CASSFTYSESSYNEQFF
V gene: TRBV20-1; D gene: .; clone size: .; J gene: TRBJ2-1; CDR3 DNA: TGCAGTGCTCGCTCGGGGGTTAGCTCCTACAATGAGCAGTTCTTC; CDR3 protein: CSARSGVSSYNEQFF
V gene: TRBV29-1; D gene: .; clone size: .; J gene: TRBJ2-1; CDR3 DNA: TGCAGCAGTACCCTATCTGACAGTACTTTCTACAATGAGCAGTTCTTC; CDR3 protein: CSSTLSDSTFYNEQFF
V gene: TRBV5-6; D gene: .; clone size: .; J gene: TRBJ2-3; CDR3 DNA: TGTGCCAGCAGCTCATGGGACGGCTACACAGATACGCAGTATTTT; CDR3 protein: CASSSWDGYTDTQYF
V gene: TRBV27; D gene: .; clone size: once; J gene: TRBJ2-7; CDR3 DNA: TGTGCCAGCAGTTTCGGACCAGGGTACGAGCAGTACTTC; CDR3 protein: CASSFGPGYEQYF
V gene: TRBV20-1; D gene: TRBD2; clone size: .; J gene: TRBJ2-3; CDR3 DNA: TGCAGTGCTAGTGGACTAGCAGGAACAGATACGCAGTATTTT; CDR3 protein: CSASGLAGTDTQYF
V gene: TRBV24-1; D gene: .; clone size: .; J gene: TRBJ2-1; CDR3 DNA: TGTGCCACCAGTGATTTCGACAATGAGCAGTTCTTC; CDR3 protein: CATSDFDNEQFF
V gene: TRBV15; D gene: TRBD1; clone size: .; J gene: TRBJ2-7; CDR3 DNA: TGTGCCACCAGCAACGAAGCTGAGACAGGGGCTCGTGAGCAGTACTTC; CDR3 protein: CATSNEAETGAREQYF
V gene: TRBV29-1; D gene: TRBD2; clone size: .; J gene: TRBJ2-1; CDR3 DNA: TGCAGCGCCTCCTCTAGCGGGAGGGCCGAGGAGCAGTTCTTC; CDR3 protein: CSASSSGRAEEQFF
V gene: TRBV7-8; D gene: .; clone size: .; J gene: TRBJ2-4; CDR3 DNA: TGTGCCAGCAGTCCTACAGGGAAAAACATTCAGTACTTC; CDR3 protein: CASSPTGKNIQYF
V gene: TRBV30; D gene: TRBD2; clone size: once; J gene: TRBJ2-5; CDR3 DNA: TGTGCCTGGAGTGGATGGGAGGGCCATTACCAAGAGACCCAGTACTTC; CDR3 protein: CAWSGWEGHYQETQYF
V gene: TRBV19; D gene: .; clone size: .; J gene: TRBJ1-1; CDR3 DNA: TGTGCCAGTAGTACCGGACAGCACAGTGGGGCTTTCTTT; CDR3 protein: CASSTGQHSGAFF
V gene: TRBV29-1; D gene: .; clone size: .; J gene: TRBJ1-2; CDR3 DNA: TGCAGCGTTGTGGAAAGTGTGGGTATGTCCGGTGGCTACACCTTC; CDR3 protein: CSVVESVGMSGGYTF
V gene: TRBV7-8; D gene: .; clone size: .; J gene: TRBJ2-1; CDR3 DNA: TGTGCCAGCAGCTTAGGGAGGGGGGTCGTGAATGAGCAGTTCTTC; CDR3 protein: CASSLGRGVVNEQFF
V gene: TRBV23-1; D gene: TRBD1; clone size: .; J gene: TRBJ2-7; CDR3 DNA: TGCGCCAGCCAAGCCCGGGACAGGGGTTACGAGCAGTACTTC; CDR3 protein: CASQARDRGYEQYF
V gene: TRBV19; D gene: .; clone size: .; J gene: TRBJ2-7; CDR3 DNA: TGTGCCAGTAGCCCATTTGGGAACTCCTACGAGCAGTACTTC; CDR3 protein: CASSPFGNSYEQYF
V gene: TRBV30; D gene: TRBD1; clone size: .; J gene: TRBJ2-5; CDR3 DNA: TGTGCCTGGAGCGACAGGGAGAAAGGAGAGACCCAGTACTTC; CDR3 protein: CAWSDREKGETQYF